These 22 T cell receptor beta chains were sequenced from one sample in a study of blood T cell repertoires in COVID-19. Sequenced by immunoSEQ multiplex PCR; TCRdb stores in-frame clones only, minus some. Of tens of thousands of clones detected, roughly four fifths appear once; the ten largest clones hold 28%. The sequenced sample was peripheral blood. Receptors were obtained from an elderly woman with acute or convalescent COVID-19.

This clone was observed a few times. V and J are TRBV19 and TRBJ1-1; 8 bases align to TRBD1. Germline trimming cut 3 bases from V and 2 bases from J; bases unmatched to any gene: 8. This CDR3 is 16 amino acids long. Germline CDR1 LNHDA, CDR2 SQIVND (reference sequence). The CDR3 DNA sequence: TGTGCCAGTAGTATTAGGACCGGGACAGGCAACACTGAAGCTTTCTTT. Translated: CASSIRTGTGNTEAFF. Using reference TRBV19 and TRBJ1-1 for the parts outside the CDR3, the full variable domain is DGGITQSPKYLFRKEGQNVTLSCEQNLNHDAMYWYRQDPGQGLRLIYYSQIVNDFQKGDIAEGYSVSREKKESFPLTVTSAQKNPTAFYLCASSIRTGTGNTEAFFGQGTRLTVV.

CDR3 residues: CATDGVPSGYEQFF. The CDR3 DNA is TGTGCCACCGACGGGGTTCCGTCGGGCTATGAGCAGTTCTTC. The genes are TRBV28 and TRBJ2-1; D is possibly TRBD2 (5 bases). V lost 10 bases and J 8 bases, leaving 21 bases between the germline ends. Germline assignment: CDR1 MDHEN and CDR2 SYDVKM. The CDR3 is 14 residues long.

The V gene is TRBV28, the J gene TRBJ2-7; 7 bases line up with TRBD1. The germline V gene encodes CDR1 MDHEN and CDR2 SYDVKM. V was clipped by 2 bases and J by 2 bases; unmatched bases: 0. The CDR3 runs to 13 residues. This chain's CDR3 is CASSLQGAYEQYF. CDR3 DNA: TGTGCCAGCAGTTTACAGGGGGCCTACGAGCAGTACTTC.

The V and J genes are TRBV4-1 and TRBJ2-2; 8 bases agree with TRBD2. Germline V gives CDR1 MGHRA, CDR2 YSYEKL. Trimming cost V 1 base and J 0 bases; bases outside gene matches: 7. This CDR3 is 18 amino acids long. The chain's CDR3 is CASSQVGTGGTNTGELFF. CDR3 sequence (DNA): TGCGCCAGCAGCCAAGTGGGTACGGGAGGGACGAACACCGGGGAGCTGTTTTTT.

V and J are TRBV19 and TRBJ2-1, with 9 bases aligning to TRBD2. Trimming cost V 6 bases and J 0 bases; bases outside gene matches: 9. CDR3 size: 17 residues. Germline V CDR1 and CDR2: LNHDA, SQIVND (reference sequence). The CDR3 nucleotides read TGTGCCAGTAGACCGACTAGCGGATTCAGCTCCTACAATGAGCAGTTCTTC. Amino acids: CASRPTSGFSSYNEQFF.

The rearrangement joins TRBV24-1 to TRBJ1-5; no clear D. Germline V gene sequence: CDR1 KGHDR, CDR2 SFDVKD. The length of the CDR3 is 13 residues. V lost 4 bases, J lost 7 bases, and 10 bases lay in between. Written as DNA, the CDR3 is TGTGCCACCAGTGACCTGAGGTGGCAGCCCCAGCATTTT. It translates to CATSDLRWQPQHF.

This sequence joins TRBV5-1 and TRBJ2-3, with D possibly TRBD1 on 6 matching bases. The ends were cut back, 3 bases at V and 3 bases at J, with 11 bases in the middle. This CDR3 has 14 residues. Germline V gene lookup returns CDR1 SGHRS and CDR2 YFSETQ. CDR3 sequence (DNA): TGCGCCAGCAGCTCCCGACAGGCTACAGATACGCAGTATTTT. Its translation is CASSSRQATDTQYF. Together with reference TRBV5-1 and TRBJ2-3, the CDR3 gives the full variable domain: KAGVTQTPRYLIKTRGQQVTLSCSPISGHRSVSWYQQTPGQGLQFLFEYFSETQRNKGNFPGRFSGRQFSNSRSEMNVSTLELGDSALYLCASSSRQATDTQYFGPGTRLTVL.

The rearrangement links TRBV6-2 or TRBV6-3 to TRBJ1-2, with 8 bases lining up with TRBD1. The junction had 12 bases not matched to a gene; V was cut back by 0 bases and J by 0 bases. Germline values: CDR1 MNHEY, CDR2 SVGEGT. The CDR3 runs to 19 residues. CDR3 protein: CASSYSKGQDPFTNYGYTF. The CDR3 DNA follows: TGTGCCAGCAGTTACTCGAAGGGACAGGACCCTTTCACTAACTATGGCTACACCTTC.

The CDR3 sequence: CASSLAGLAGAWTDTQYF. DNA of the CDR3: TGCGCCAGCAGCTTGGCAGGGCTAGCGGGAGCTTGGACAGATACGCAGTATTTT. V usage is TRBV5-1 and J usage is TRBJ2-3, with TRBD2 identical over 10 bases. CDR3 length: 18 amino acids. Germline CDR1 reads SGHRS; CDR2 reads YFSETQ. Trimming at V came to 0 bases and at J to 3 bases, leaving 10 bases not matched to a gene.

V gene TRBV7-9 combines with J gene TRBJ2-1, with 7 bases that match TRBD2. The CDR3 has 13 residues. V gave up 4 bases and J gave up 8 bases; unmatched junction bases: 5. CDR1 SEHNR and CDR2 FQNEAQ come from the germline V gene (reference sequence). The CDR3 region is CASSWTSFDEQFF. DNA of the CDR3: TGTGCCAGCAGCTGGACTAGTTTCGATGAGCAGTTCTTC.

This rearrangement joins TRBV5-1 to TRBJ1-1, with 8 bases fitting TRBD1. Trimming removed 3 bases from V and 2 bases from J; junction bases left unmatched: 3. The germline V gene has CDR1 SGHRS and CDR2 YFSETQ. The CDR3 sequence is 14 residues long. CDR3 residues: CASSSQGANTEAFF. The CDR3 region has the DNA TGCGCCAGCAGCTCCCAGGGGGCAAACACTGAAGCTTTCTTT. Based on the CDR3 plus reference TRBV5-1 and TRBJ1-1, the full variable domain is KAGVTQTPRYLIKTRGQQVTLSCSPISGHRSVSWYQQTPGQGLQFLFEYFSETQRNKGNFPGRFSGRQFSNSRSEMNVSTLELGDSALYLCASSSQGANTEAFFGQGTRLTVV.

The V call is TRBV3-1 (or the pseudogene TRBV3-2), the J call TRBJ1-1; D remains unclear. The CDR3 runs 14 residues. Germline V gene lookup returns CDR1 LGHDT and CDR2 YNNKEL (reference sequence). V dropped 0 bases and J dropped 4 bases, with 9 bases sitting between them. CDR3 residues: CASSQDLAVTEAFF. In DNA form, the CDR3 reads TGTGCCAGCAGCCAAGATCTGGCAGTCACTGAAGCTTTCTTT.

DNA of the CDR3: TGTGCCAGCAGTACCCGGGACAGGGGTCGCGATACGCAGTATTTT. This translates into CASSTRDRGRDTQYF. The chain recombines TRBV28 with TRBJ2-3; TRBD1 matches at 10 bases. This CDR3 is built from 15 residues. V shed 5 bases and J 6 bases; nucleotides not matched to a gene: 8. Germline loops: CDR1 MDHEN, CDR2 SYDVKM. The complete variable domain, with remaining parts taken from reference TRBV28 and TRBJ2-3, reads DVKVTQSSRYLVKRTGEKVFLECVQDMDHENMFWYRQDPGLGLRLIYFSYDVKMKEKGDIPEGYSVSREKKERFSLILESASTNQTSMYLCASSTRDRGRDTQYFGPGTRLTVL.

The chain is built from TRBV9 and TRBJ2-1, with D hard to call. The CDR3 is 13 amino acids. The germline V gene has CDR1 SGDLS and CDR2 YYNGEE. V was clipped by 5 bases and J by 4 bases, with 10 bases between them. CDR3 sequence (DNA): TGTGCCAGCAGTCAGTCCCCTTACAATGAGCAGTTCTTC. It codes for CASSQSPYNEQFF. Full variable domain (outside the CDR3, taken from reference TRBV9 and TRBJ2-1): DSGVTQTPKHLITATGQRVTLRCSPRSGDLSVYWYQQSLDQGLQFLIQYYNGEERAKGNILERFSAQQFPDLHSELNLSSLELGDSALYFCASSQSPYNEQFFGPGTRLTVL.

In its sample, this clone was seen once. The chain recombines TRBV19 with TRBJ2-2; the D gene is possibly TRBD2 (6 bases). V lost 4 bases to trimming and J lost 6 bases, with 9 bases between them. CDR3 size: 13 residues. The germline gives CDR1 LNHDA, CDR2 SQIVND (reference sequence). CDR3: CASSTRGSGELFF. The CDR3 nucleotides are TGTGCCAGTAGTACTCGGGGGTCCGGGGAGCTGTTTTTT.

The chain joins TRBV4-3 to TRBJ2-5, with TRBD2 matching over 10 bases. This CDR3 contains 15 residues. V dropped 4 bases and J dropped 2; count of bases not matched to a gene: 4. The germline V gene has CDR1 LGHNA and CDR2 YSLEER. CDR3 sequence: CASSRQREGQETQYF. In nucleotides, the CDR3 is TGCGCCAGCAGCCGACAGCGGGAGGGACAAGAGACCCAGTACTTC.

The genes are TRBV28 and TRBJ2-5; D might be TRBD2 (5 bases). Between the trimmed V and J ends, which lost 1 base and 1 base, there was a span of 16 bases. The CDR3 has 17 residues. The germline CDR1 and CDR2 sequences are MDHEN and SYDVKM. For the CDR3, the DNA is TGTGCCAGCAGTTTATTGAGTTTGGCGGGCCTCCAAGAGACCCAGTACTTC. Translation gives CASSLLSLAGLQETQYF.

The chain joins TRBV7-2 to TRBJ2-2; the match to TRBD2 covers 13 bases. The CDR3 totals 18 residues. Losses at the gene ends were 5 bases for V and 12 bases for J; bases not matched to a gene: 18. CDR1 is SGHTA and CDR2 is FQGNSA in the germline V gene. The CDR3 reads CASSPQPSLAGGPEKLFF. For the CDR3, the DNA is TGTGCCAGCAGCCCCCAACCGTCACTAGCGGGAGGGCCGGAAAAGCTGTTTTTT.

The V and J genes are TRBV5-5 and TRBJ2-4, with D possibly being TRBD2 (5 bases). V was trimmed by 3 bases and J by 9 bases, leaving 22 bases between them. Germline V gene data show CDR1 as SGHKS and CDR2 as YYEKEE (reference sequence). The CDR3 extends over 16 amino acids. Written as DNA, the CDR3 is TGTGCCAGCAGCTGGACGGGAAGCGCTCCGGCCGGCATTCAGTACTTC. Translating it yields CASSWTGSAPAGIQYF.

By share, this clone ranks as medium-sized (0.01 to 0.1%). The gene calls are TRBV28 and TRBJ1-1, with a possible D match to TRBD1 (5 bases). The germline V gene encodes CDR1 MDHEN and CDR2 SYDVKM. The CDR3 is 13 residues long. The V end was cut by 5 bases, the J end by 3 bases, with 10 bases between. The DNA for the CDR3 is TGTGCCAGCAGTCCGTCGGGGGACACTGAAGCTTTCTTT. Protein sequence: CASSPSGDTEAFF.

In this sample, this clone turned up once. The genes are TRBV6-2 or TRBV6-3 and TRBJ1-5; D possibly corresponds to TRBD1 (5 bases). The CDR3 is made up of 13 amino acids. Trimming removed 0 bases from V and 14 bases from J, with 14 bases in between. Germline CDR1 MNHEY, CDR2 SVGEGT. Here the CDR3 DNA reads TGTGCCAGCAGTTACTCGGAGTGGGGGGAGGAGCATTTT. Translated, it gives CASSYSEWGEEHF.

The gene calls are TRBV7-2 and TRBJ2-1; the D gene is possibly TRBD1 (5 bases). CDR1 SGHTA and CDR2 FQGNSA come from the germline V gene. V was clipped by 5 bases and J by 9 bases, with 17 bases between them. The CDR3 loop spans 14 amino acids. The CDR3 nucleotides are TGTGCCAGCAGCACCCGCAGGGTTTTGGTTGAGCAGTTCTTC. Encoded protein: CASSTRRVLVEQFF. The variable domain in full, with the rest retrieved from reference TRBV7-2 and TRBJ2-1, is GAGVSQSPSNKVTEKGKDVELRCDPISGHTALYWYRQSLGQGLEFLIYFQGNSAPDKSGLPSDRFSAERTGGSVSTLTIQRTQQEDSAVYLCASSTRRVLVEQFFGPGTRLTVL.